The 19 T cell receptor beta chains below all came from one sample that was sequenced in a study of shared clonotypes between healthy human individuals. Clones were read by immunoSEQ multiplex PCR, and TCRdb kept only the in-frame ones, dropping some. The table lists roughly 2 million clones, 95% of them singletons. Specimen: naive CD4+ T cells sorted from blood. Noted subset: CD45RA+ positively selected. The receptors come from a man between 18 and 29 years old in good health.

The rearrangement uses TRBV11-2 and TRBJ2-5; 8 bases align to TRBD2. There are 15 residues in the CDR3. Germline CDR1 and CDR2: SGHAT and FQNNGV. Germline trimming cut 3 bases from V and 7 bases from J; bases unmatched to any gene: 10. Here the CDR3 DNA reads TGTGCCAGCAGCTTGATTCTCGCGGGGGGCGCGACCCAGTACTTC. Its translation: CASSLILAGGATQYF.

This clone was observed once. The rearrangement links TRBV5-1 to TRBJ1-1; a possible D gene is TRBD1 (5 bases). CDR3 size: 15 residues. V gave up 4 bases and J gave up 1 base, with 14 bases separating them. Germline CDR1 and CDR2: SGHRS and YFSETQ. The CDR3 nucleotides read TGCGCCAGCAGCGGGGGATCATCTAAGAACACTGAAGCTTTCTTT. Translating it yields CASSGGSSKNTEAFF.

This clone came up once. V is TRBV7-3 and J is TRBJ2-5; 8 bases are shared with TRBD1. This CDR3 comprises 15 residues. V lost 6 bases and J lost 1; bases outside the gene matches: 7. Germline-derived CDR1 and CDR2 are SGHTA and FQGTGA. CDR3 coding DNA: TGTGCCAGCAGTCCCAACAGGGGGACCCAAGAGACCCAGTACTTC. It codes for CASSPNRGTQETQYF. Based on the CDR3 plus reference TRBV7-3 and TRBJ2-5, the full variable domain is GAGVSQTPSNKVTEKGKYVELRCDPISGHTALYWYRQSLGQGPEFLIYFQGTGAADDSGLPNDRFFAVRPEGSVSTLKIQRTERGDSAVYLCASSPNRGTQETQYFGPGTRLLVL.

The chain recombines TRBV5-1 with TRBJ1-6; tentative D call: TRBD1 (5 bases). The CDR3 contains 17 residues. Germline CDR1 is SGHRS and CDR2 is YFSETQ. V shed 8 bases and J shed 0 bases, with 18 bases lying between them. This chain's CDR3 is CASSSRGPSSYNSPLHF. Written as DNA, the CDR3 is TGCGCCAGTTCATCAAGGGGCCCGAGCTCCTATAATTCACCCCTCCACTTT.

This rearrangement joins TRBV5-1 to TRBJ2-7; the match to TRBD1 covers 10 bases. The CDR3 is 15 residues long. J lost 4 bases, V lost 4 bases, and 8 bases had no gene match. The germline V gene has CDR1 SGHRS and CDR2 YFSETQ. Written as DNA, the CDR3 is TGCGCCAGCAGCCCCGACCGGGACAGGGGTTACGAGCAGTACTTC. As protein: CASSPDRDRGYEQYF.

The chain recombines TRBV11-3 with TRBJ2-3, with TRBD1 matching over 7 bases. V gave up 5 bases and J gave up 3 bases; unmatched junction bases: 11. Per the germline V gene, CDR1 is SGHNT and CDR2 is YENEEA. The CDR3 consists of 16 residues. The CDR3 DNA sequence: TGTGCCAGCAGCAAGTCTACAGGGGAAACGACAGATACGCAGTATTTT. It translates to CASSKSTGETTDTQYF.

The rearrangement joins TRBV5-1 to TRBJ1-4, with 10 nucleotides matching TRBD1. Unmatched junction bases numbered 10, after V lost 0 bases and J lost 14 bases. The CDR3 is 15 amino acids. Germline-derived CDR1 and CDR2 are SGHRS and YFSETQ. CDR3 bases: TGCGCCAGCAGCTTGGGCGGGACAGGGGCGGGGAGCCTGTTTTTT. This codes for CASSLGGTGAGSLFF.

This chain joins TRBV6-6 and TRBJ1-3; TRBD1 agrees at 7 bases. This CDR3 spans 14 amino acids. The germline V gene has CDR1 MNHNY and CDR2 SVGAGI (reference sequence). Trimming removed 6 bases from V and 4 bases from J; junction bases left unmatched: 6. The CDR3 region has the DNA TGTGCCAGCAGCCACACAGGGGACGGAAACACCATATATTTT. Protein sequence: CASSHTGDGNTIYF.

The chain is built from TRBV28 and TRBJ1-1; maybe TRBD1 (5 bases). V was pared by 3 bases and J by 3 bases, with 11 bases between. CDR3 length equals 14 residues. Germline CDR1 MDHEN, CDR2 SYDVKM. Here the CDR3 DNA reads TGTGCCAGCAGTTTGGTTGCAGGGCACACTGAAGCTTTCTTT. Encoded protein: CASSLVAGHTEAFF.

A note on this clone: Distinct nucleotide sequences in the sample also encode this CDR3. This sequence joins TRBV5-1 and TRBJ2-2, with D tentatively TRBD1 or TRBD2 (6 bases each). The CDR3 extends over 14 amino acids. Germline V lookup: CDR1 SGHRS, CDR2 YFSETQ. Trimming removed 4 bases at V and 4 bases at J, with 11 bases between. This CDR3 reads CASSGGGRTGELFF. The CDR3 DNA reads TGCGCCAGCAGCGGAGGGGGACGCACCGGGGAGCTGTTTTTT.

The chain couples TRBV30 to TRBJ2-5; tentative D call: TRBD1 (6 bases). This CDR3 region has 12 residues. Trimming removed 5 bases at V and 5 bases at J, with 12 bases between. Germline V lookup: CDR1 GTSNPN, CDR2 SVGIG (reference sequence). CDR3 nucleotide sequence: TGTGCCTGGGGGGGCAATTGGGAGACCCAGTACTTC. Encoded protein: CAWGGNWETQYF.

In this sample, this clone turned up a few times. V usage is TRBV5-4 and J usage is TRBJ2-7, with 8 nucleotides matching TRBD1. CDR3 length: 13 amino acids. V lost 4 bases, J lost 4 bases, and 4 bases stayed unmatched. The germline V gene has CDR1 SGHNT and CDR2 YYREEE (reference sequence). The CDR3 here is CASSRDRPYEQYF. The CDR3 coding sequence is TGTGCCAGCAGCAGGGACAGGCCGTACGAGCAGTACTTC.

V and J are TRBV30 and TRBJ1-2; D perhaps matches TRBD1 (5 bases). Trimming pared 8 bases from V and 0 bases from J, leaving 13 bases between. The length of the CDR3 is 13 residues. The V gene's germline CDR1 is GTSNPN and CDR2 SVGIG (reference sequence). The CDR3 region is CAHGGSSNYGYTF. DNA of the CDR3: TGTGCCCATGGGGGGAGTTCTAACTATGGCTACACCTTC.

The genes are TRBV16 and TRBJ1-4; D not resolved. V lost 4 bases and J lost 0, with 6 bases in between. CDR3 length: 14 amino acids. CDR1 and CDR2 (germline): KGHSY, FQNENV. This chain's CDR3 is CASSPAATNEKLFF. The CDR3 DNA follows: TGTGCCAGCAGCCCAGCGGCAACTAATGAAAAACTGTTTTTT.

Comment on this clone: Different DNA sequences within this sample yield the same CDR3. The CDR3 DNA reads as TGCGCCAGCAGCTTGGTACAGGGTAGTACTGAAGCTTTCTTT. It codes for CASSLVQGSTEAFF. V gene TRBV5-1 combines with J gene TRBJ1-1, with D possibly TRBD1 on 6 matching bases. Trimming shortened V by 0 bases and J by 5 bases, and 11 bases separated the two germline ends. The CDR3 contains 14 residues. Germline V gene data show CDR1 as SGHRS and CDR2 as YFSETQ.

CDR3 residues: CASSADVGTGTGELFF. The CDR3 bases are TGTGCCAGCAGCGCCGATGTAGGGACGGGCACCGGGGAGCTGTTTTTT. V usage is TRBV14 and J usage is TRBJ2-2, with D perhaps matching TRBD1 or TRBD2 (5 bases each). Germline V CDR1 and CDR2: SGHDN, FVKESK. V lost 5 bases, J lost 4 bases, and 17 bases lay in between. The CDR3 spans 16 residues.

The CDR3 DNA reads as TGTGCCACCCGGCCGCGACAGATCACAGATACGCAGTATTTT. Protein: CATRPRQITDTQYF. V and J are TRBV6-4 and TRBJ2-3; a possible D gene is TRBD1 (5 bases). Germline V gives CDR1 MRHNA, CDR2 SNTAGT. This CDR3 is built from 14 residues. Deletions cut 10 bases from V and 2 bases from J, with 16 bases between.

The CDR3 DNA sequence: TGTGCCACACAGATGTACGGCTACGAGCAGTACTTC. It is translated as CATQMYGYEQYF. The rearrangement uses TRBV2 and TRBJ2-7; D not certain. V was pared by 10 bases and J by 3 bases, with 13 bases between. The CDR3 is 12 amino acids. Germline lookup yields CDR1 SNHLY and CDR2 FYNNEI.

V is TRBV28 and J is TRBJ1-1; D possibly corresponds to TRBD1 (5 bases). Per the germline V gene, CDR1 is MDHEN and CDR2 is SYDVKM. The CDR3 is made up of 13 amino acids. V lost 7 bases, J lost 4 bases, and 13 bases lay in between. The CDR3: CASNPGDGTEAFF. As DNA, the CDR3 is TGTGCCAGCAATCCGGGGGACGGCACTGAAGCTTTCTTT. Full variable domain (missing parts from reference TRBV28 and TRBJ1-1): DVKVTQSSRYLVKRTGEKVFLECVQDMDHENMFWYRQDPGLGLRLIYFSYDVKMKEKGDIPEGYSVSREKKERFSLILESASTNQTSMYLCASNPGDGTEAFFGQGTRLTVV.